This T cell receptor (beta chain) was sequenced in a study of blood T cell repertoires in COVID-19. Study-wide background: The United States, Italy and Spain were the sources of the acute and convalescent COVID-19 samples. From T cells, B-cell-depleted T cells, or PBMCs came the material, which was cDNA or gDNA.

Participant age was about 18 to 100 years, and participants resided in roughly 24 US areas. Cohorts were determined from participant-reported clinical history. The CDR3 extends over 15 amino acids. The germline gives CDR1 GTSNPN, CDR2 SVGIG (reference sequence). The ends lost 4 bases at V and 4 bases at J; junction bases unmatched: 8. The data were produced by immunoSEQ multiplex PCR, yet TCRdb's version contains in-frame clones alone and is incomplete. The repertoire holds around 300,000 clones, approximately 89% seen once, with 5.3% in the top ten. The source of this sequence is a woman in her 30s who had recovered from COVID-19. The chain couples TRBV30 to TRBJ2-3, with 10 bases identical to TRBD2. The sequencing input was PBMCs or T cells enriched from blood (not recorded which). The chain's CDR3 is CAWTPTSGAPDTQYF. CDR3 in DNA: TGTGCCTGGACCCCCACTAGCGGGGCCCCAGATACGCAGTATTTT. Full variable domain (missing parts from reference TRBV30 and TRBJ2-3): SQTIHQWPATLVQPVGSPLSLECTVEGTSNPNLYWYRQAAGRGLQLLFYSVGIGQISSEVPQNLSASRPQDRQFILSSKKLLLSDSGFYLCAWTPTSGAPDTQYFGPGTRLTVL.